This entry lists 32 T cell receptor beta chains sequenced from one sample in a study of cytomegalovirus exposure and HLA in healthy donors. PCR was performed using 60 Vbeta and 13 Jbeta primers. Produced via immunoSEQ multiplex PCR; TCRdb's table is partial and in-frame only. The sample records 210,000 or so clones, 80% to 90% being singletons. The sample taken for sequencing was PBMCs. The receptor set was obtained from a man aged 30 to 39 in good health and CMV-seronegative.

The rearrangement links TRBV9 to TRBJ2-2, with D tentatively TRBD2 (6 bases). This CDR3 region has 17 residues. Germline values: CDR1 SGDLS, CDR2 YYNGEE. V was cut by 3 bases and J by 1 base, with 16 bases left in between. In nucleotides, the CDR3 is TGTGCCAGCAGCGACTCGTTAACCGGGGGGAACACCGGGGAGCTGTTTTTT. Its protein product is CASSDSLTGGNTGELFF.

This chain connects TRBV13 to TRBJ2-7; 10 positions match TRBD1. The CDR3 sequence is 14 residues long. The J segment lost 7 bases and the V segment lost 4 bases, leaving 7 bases of the junction unmatched. Per germline, CDR1 PRHDT and CDR2 FYEKMQ (reference sequence). The chain's CDR3 is CASSSGTGVLEQYF. The CDR3 DNA follows: TGTGCCAGCAGCTCCGGGACAGGGGTTTTGGAGCAGTACTTC.

This chain uses TRBV19 with TRBJ2-2; D is unresolved. Looked up from germline, CDR1 is LNHDA and CDR2 is SQIVND (reference sequence). There are 14 residues in the CDR3. Trimming shortened V by 1 base and J by 7 bases, and 10 bases separated the two germline ends. The CDR3 spells CASSIALYGGELFF. The CDR3 DNA is TGTGCCAGTAGTATAGCACTTTACGGCGGGGAGCTGTTTTTT.

V and J are TRBV10-3 and TRBJ2-5; 9 nucleotides agree with TRBD1. The length of the CDR3 is 14 residues. Germline lookup yields CDR1 ENHRY and CDR2 SYGVKD. V was pared by 6 bases and J by 5 bases, with 7 bases of the junction left unmatched. The CDR3 is CAIREDRGVETQYF. CDR3 coding DNA: TGTGCCATCAGAGAAGACAGGGGGGTGGAGACCCAGTACTTC.

The chain couples TRBV2 to TRBJ1-4; TRBD1 agrees at 8 bases. The CDR3 is made up of 15 amino acids. J was trimmed by 10 bases and V by 6 bases; bases with no gene match: 13. Germline lookup yields CDR1 SNHLY and CDR2 FYNNEI. As DNA, the CDR3 is TGTGCCAGCAGAAATGGACAGGGCGTTATGGGAAAACTGTTTTTT. Amino acid sequence: CASRNGQGVMGKLFF.

This sequence joins TRBV6-6 and TRBJ1-4; 7 bases match TRBD1. Germline V gene lookup returns CDR1 MNHNY and CDR2 SVGAGI (reference sequence). Trimming cost V 2 bases and J 6 bases; bases outside gene matches: 3. This CDR3 is built from 14 residues. CDR3 protein: CASSYGTAHEKLFF. In nucleotides, the CDR3 is TGTGCCAGCAGTTACGGGACAGCGCATGAAAAACTGTTTTTT.

This clone was counted once. The gene calls are TRBV5-1 and TRBJ2-1; 9 nucleotides agree with TRBD1. Germline V gene data show CDR1 as SGHRS and CDR2 as YFSETQ. The CDR3 is 15 residues long. J lost 7 bases, V lost 4 bases, and 9 bases had no gene match. This CDR3 is CASSISTGGGNEQFF. The CDR3 bases are TGCGCCAGCAGCATATCGACAGGGGGTGGGAATGAGCAGTTCTTC.

This clone appeared a single time. The chain links TRBV4-2 to TRBJ1-5; D not resolved. This CDR3 is built from 15 residues. The germline CDR1 and CDR2 sequences are LGHNA and YNFKEQ. Trimming cost V 1 base and J 0 bases, with 7 bases left between them. This CDR3 is CASSQGGLSNQPQHF. The CDR3 nucleotides read TGTGCCAGCAGCCAAGGAGGGCTTAGCAATCAGCCCCAGCATTTT.

The genes are TRBV11-2 and TRBJ2-7; 10 bases fit TRBD1. V shed 1 base, J shed 3 bases, and the junction held 9 bases outside the gene matches. The CDR3 is 17 amino acids. The V gene's germline CDR1 is SGHAT and CDR2 FQNNGV. CDR3 sequence: CASSLGAGTGEVYEQYF. CDR3 sequence (DNA): TGTGCCAGCAGCTTAGGGGCCGGGACAGGGGAAGTCTACGAGCAGTACTTC.

In DNA form, the CDR3 reads TGTGCCAGCTCGGGCACAGGGGTCGTCAACTATGGCTACACCTTC. Translated, it gives CASSGTGVVNYGYTF. The rearrangement uses TRBV18 and TRBJ1-2, with 7 bases aligning to TRBD1. CDR1 is KGHSH, CDR2 LQKENI, per germline. This CDR3 spans 15 amino acids. Unmatched junction bases numbered 9, after V lost 6 bases and J lost 2 bases.

V usage is TRBV7-9 and J usage is TRBJ2-1; D uncertain. Between the trimmed V and J ends, which lost 2 bases and 5 bases, there was a span of 7 bases. Per germline, CDR1 SEHNR and CDR2 FQNEAQ (reference sequence). The CDR3 has 13 residues. The CDR3 here is CASSLSLNNEQFF. CDR3 in DNA: TGTGCCAGCAGCTTATCACTTAACAATGAGCAGTTCTTC.

As to this clone: Additional DNA sequences in this sample encode the identical CDR3. CDR3 DNA sequence: TGTGCCAGCAGCTTGGGGCTAACCTACGAGCAGTACTTC. Protein sequence: CASSLGLTYEQYF. V and J are TRBV11-2 and TRBJ2-7; D may be TRBD1 (5 bases). The CDR3 sequence is 13 residues long. Trimming left V 3 bases short and J 2 bases short, with 8 bases between. CDR1 SGHAT and CDR2 FQNNGV come from the germline V gene.

V usage is TRBV6-5 and J usage is TRBJ2-3, with TRBD1 identical over 9 bases. The germline V gene encodes CDR1 MNHEY and CDR2 SVGAGI. This CDR3 is 13 amino acids long. The J segment lost 4 bases and the V segment lost 6 bases, leaving 2 bases of the junction unmatched. DNA of the CDR3: TGTGCCAGCAGAGGACAGGGGCCAGATACGCAGTATTTT. This translates into CASRGQGPDTQYF.

J is TRBJ1-1 and V is TRBV30; D is undetermined. Germline V gives CDR1 GTSNPN, CDR2 SVGIG (reference sequence). V was pared by 2 bases and J by 4 bases, with 11 bases between. This CDR3 is 13 amino acids long. CDR3 in amino acids: CAWSTGRGTEAFF. CDR3 sequence (DNA): TGTGCCTGGAGTACTGGGCGGGGCACTGAAGCTTTCTTT.

This chain joins TRBV9 and TRBJ2-1; D perhaps matches TRBD2 (6 bases). V gave up 0 bases and J gave up 3 bases, with 10 bases separating them. The germline V gene has CDR1 SGDLS and CDR2 YYNGEE. The CDR3 sequence is 15 residues long. CDR3 sequence (DNA): TGTGCCAGCAGCGTAGGAGCTAGCGACTACAATGAGCAGTTCTTC. Its protein product is CASSVGASDYNEQFF.

This sequence joins TRBV7-2 and TRBJ1-1, with D hard to call. Germline V CDR1 and CDR2: SGHTA, FQGNSA. The V and J ends lost 4 bases and 8 bases respectively, with 17 bases between them. CDR3 length equals 14 residues. CDR3 amino acids: CASSSFTLKREAFF. Written as DNA, the CDR3 is TGTGCCAGCAGCTCTTTTACCCTAAAGCGGGAAGCTTTCTTT.

This clone was seen a few times. The chain couples TRBV7-9 to TRBJ1-2, with D perhaps matching TRBD1 (6 bases). Trimming removed 6 bases at V and 4 bases at J, with 15 bases between. Germline assignment: CDR1 SEHNR and CDR2 FQNEAQ (reference sequence). This CDR3 contains 14 residues. The CDR3 loop is CASSVRGSAYGYTF. The CDR3 region has the DNA TGTGCCAGCAGTGTCAGGGGCAGCGCCTATGGCTACACCTTC.

The chain links TRBV7-2 to TRBJ2-1; 7 bases match TRBD2. Per the germline V gene, CDR1 is SGHTA and CDR2 is FQGNSA. After removal of 5 bases from V and 3 bases from J, the junction contained 7 bases not matched to a gene. This CDR3 is 15 amino acids long. CDR3 coding DNA: TGTGCCAGCAGCCCATTTGGGGGGGGCTACAATGAGCAGTTCTTC. The encoded protein is CASSPFGGGYNEQFF.

V and J are TRBV5-6 and TRBJ2-4, with TRBD1 identical over 10 bases. V dropped 4 bases and J dropped 6; count of bases not matched to a gene: 7. Germline V gene sequence: CDR1 SGHDT, CDR2 YYEEEE. This CDR3 is built from 15 residues. The CDR3 nucleotides read TGTGCCAGCAGCCCCGACAGGGGGCGTAGAAACATTCAGTACTTC. Amino acid sequence: CASSPDRGRRNIQYF.

The gene calls are TRBV4-3 and TRBJ2-7; D gene unclear. Per the germline V gene, CDR1 is LGHNA and CDR2 is YSLEER. V lost 0 bases, J lost 4 bases, and 7 bases lay in between. This CDR3 is built from 13 residues. CDR3 DNA sequence: TGCGCCAGCAGCCAAGACGTCGGGTACGAGCAGTACTTC. As protein: CASSQDVGYEQYF.

The chain uses TRBV18 and TRBJ1-2; perhaps TRBD1 as D (5 bases). Trimming stripped 4 bases from V and 2 bases from J, with 17 bases between. Germline V gives CDR1 KGHSH, CDR2 LQKENI. The CDR3 consists of 16 residues. CDR3 amino acids: CASSRKILTVNYGYTF. In DNA form, the CDR3 reads TGTGCCAGCTCACGAAAGATTTTGACAGTGAACTATGGCTACACCTTC.

In its sample, this clone was seen once. At one end, the junction sequence differs from germline, possibly due to a read error. The genes are TRBV7-9 and TRBJ2-4; 7 positions match TRBD1. This CDR3 has 16 residues. CDR1 and CDR2 from the germline V gene are SEHNR and FQNEAQ (reference sequence). Written as DNA, the CDR3 is TGTTCCAGCAGCCCCGAGGGGGCGCGGGCCAAAAACATTCAGTACTTC. Encoded protein: CSSSPEGARAKNIQYF.

This chain connects TRBV7-6 to TRBJ1-3; tentatively, D is TRBD1 (5 bases). Trimming shortened V by 5 bases and J by 2 bases, and 16 bases separated the two germline ends. The CDR3 runs 16 residues. Germline V CDR1 and CDR2: SGHVS, FNYEAQ. CDR3 region: CASSPSGGWTGNTIYF. In DNA, the CDR3 is TGTGCCAGCAGCCCCTCGGGGGGTTGGACTGGAAACACCATATATTTT.

CDR3 protein: CASSPFDNEQFF. The CDR3 coding sequence is TGTGCCAGCAGCCCCTTCGACAATGAGCAGTTCTTC. This sequence joins TRBV7-6 and TRBJ2-1, with unresolved D. V was pared by 5 bases and J by 5 bases, with 7 bases between. The CDR3 contains 12 residues. CDR1 SGHVS and CDR2 FNYEAQ come from the germline V gene. Variable domain in full (rest from reference TRBV7-6 and TRBJ2-1): GAGVSQSPRYKVTKRGQDVALRCDPISGHVSLYWYRQALGQGPEFLTYFNYEAQQDKSGLPNDRFSAERPEGSISTLTIQRTEQRDSAMYRCASSPFDNEQFFGPGTRLTVL.

The V gene is TRBV7-9, the J gene TRBJ2-7; 12 nucleotides match TRBD1. This CDR3 has 12 amino acids. J gave up 12 bases and V 8 bases, and 8 bases lay outside the gene matches. CDR1 is SEHNR, CDR2 FQNEAQ, per germline (reference sequence). As DNA, the CDR3 is TGTGCCAGCTTCCGGGACAGGGGGCGCCCGTACTTC. Translating gives CASFRDRGRPYF.

The gene calls are TRBV4-1 and TRBJ2-3; TRBD2 matches at 8 bases. Germline CDR1 MGHRA, CDR2 YSYEKL. V trimming: 5 bases; J trimming: 0 bases; junction bases outside the gene matches: 4. CDR3 size: 15 residues. The CDR3 bases are TGCGCCAGCAGCGCCACTAGCGGTAGCACAGATACGCAGTATTTT. Amino acid sequence: CASSATSGSTDTQYF.

This clone has a handful of counts. The chain recombines TRBV5-4 with TRBJ1-3; no firm D call. V dropped 3 bases and J dropped 3 bases, with 10 bases sitting between them. CDR1 is SGHNT and CDR2 is YYREEE in the germline V gene (reference sequence). The length of the CDR3 is 14 residues. CDR3 bases: TGTGCCAGCAGCTCCCGGGGAAGTGGAAACACCATATATTTT. Its protein is CASSSRGSGNTIYF.

The V gene is TRBV15, the J gene TRBJ1-2, with 9 bases fitting TRBD1. Germline lookup yields CDR1 LNHNV and CDR2 YYDKDF (reference sequence). CDR3 length equals 15 residues. Trimming cost V 4 bases and J 7 bases; bases outside gene matches: 10. The CDR3 sequence is CATSTSGTGIAGYTF. CDR3 DNA sequence: TGTGCCACCAGCACCTCGGGGACAGGGATCGCTGGCTACACCTTC.

This chain uses TRBV23-1 with TRBJ2-2, with TRBD2 identical over 7 bases. TRBV23-1 belongs to the ORF category, with a function that is uncertain. The CDR3 is 21 residues long. With 2 bases clipped from V and 7 bases from J, the junction kept 25 bases outside the gene matches. CDR3 nucleotides: TGCGCCAGCAGTCAACTCGAGGAGGGGAGGGTTTTGCACATGGGGCGCGGGGAGCTGTTTTTT. Amino acids: CASSQLEEGRVLHMGRGELFF.

The rearrangement joins TRBV5-1 to TRBJ2-3; a possible D gene is TRBD2 (7 bases). Germline assignment: CDR1 SGHRS and CDR2 YFSETQ. The CDR3 length is 16 residues. Trimming removed 7 bases at V and 4 bases at J, with 22 bases between. CDR3 nucleotide sequence: TGCGCCAGCTGGGGAGTCTCGGGGGGCCCCCCAGATACGCAGTATTTT. It is translated as CASWGVSGGPPDTQYF.

The gene calls are TRBV4-2 and TRBJ1-5; D may be TRBD1 (6 bases). Germline loops: CDR1 LGHNA, CDR2 YNFKEQ. The CDR3 totals 15 residues. The V end was cut by 3 bases, the J end by 5 bases, with 14 bases between. CDR3: CASSQGRGTDQPQHF. DNA for the CDR3: TGTGCCAGCAGCCAGGGCAGGGGAACAGATCAGCCCCAGCATTTT.

The CDR3 reads CASSLVGASTGELFF. For the CDR3, the DNA is TGTGCCAGCAGCTTAGTGGGGGCGAGCACCGGGGAGCTGTTTTTT. The rearrangement uses TRBV11-2 and TRBJ2-2; D might be TRBD1 (6 bases). Germline V gene lookup returns CDR1 SGHAT and CDR2 FQNNGV. CDR3 length: 15 residues. Trimming took off 1 base at V and 4 bases at J, with 10 bases between the two ends.